The rows below give T cell receptor beta chains drawn from one sample of a study of T cell responses to AZD1222 COVID-19 vaccine. TCRdb's copy holds only in-frame clones and misses some; the assay was immunoSEQ multiplex PCR. The sample contains over 150,000 clones, about 90% of which appear only once. Sequences were derived from peripheral blood, sampled on day 0 of MenACWY control vaccination. The source of these receptors is an adult in good health. Each CDR3 is given with its conserved first and last residue. D genes are given only for firm matches. Only some rows state a clone size, as once, few, many or a class for expanded clones.

>TRBV29-1|TRBD1|.|TRBJ2-1
CSVLTGSGEQFF
TGCAGCGTCCTGACAGGGTCGGGTGAGCAGTTCTTC
>TRBV7-9|.|once|TRBJ1-2
CASSSGRLRLVHGYTF
TGTGCCAGCAGCTCTGGAAGACTCCGATTAGTACATGGCTACACCTTC
>TRBV7-8|TRBD1|.|TRBJ1-2
CASSLEGQVYGYTF
TGTGCCAGCAGCTTAGAGGGACAGGTCTATGGCTACACCTTC
>TRBV18|.|.|TRBJ2-7
CASSPPGAVPTMQYF
TGTGCCAGCTCACCACCGGGGGCAGTACCTACGATGCAGTACTTC
>TRBV18|.|few|TRBJ1-2
CASSPGRTSEGYTF
TGTGCCAGCTCACCCGGGAGGACCTCTGAGGGCTACACCTTC
>TRBV5-1|TRBD2|.|TRBJ2-1
CASSLAGGRYNEQFF
TGCGCCAGCAGCTTAGCGGGGGGCCGCTACAATGAGCAGTTCTTC
>TRBV3-1/TRBV3-2|.|.|TRBJ1-5
CASSQGGTWNQPQHF
TGTGCCAGCAGCCAAGGGGGGACATGGAATCAGCCCCAGCATTTT
>TRBV5-8|TRBD2|.|TRBJ2-7
CASSLSSGGEQYF
TGTGCCAGCAGCTTGAGTTCGGGAGGGGAGCAGTACTTC
>TRBV29-1|.|.|TRBJ2-5
CSVETLPGKQETQYF
TGCAGCGTTGAAACCCTCCCAGGAAAGCAAGAGACCCAGTACTTC
>TRBV7-9|.|.|TRBJ2-6
CASSSEASGANVLTF
TGTGCCAGCAGCTCCGAGGCCTCTGGGGCCAACGTCCTGACTTTC
>TRBV6-6|TRBD1|few|TRBJ1-6
CASSYPEGAWTPLHF
TGTGCCAGCAGTTACCCGGAGGGGGCTTGGACACCCCTCCACTTT
>TRBV6-5|.|.|TRBJ1-4
CASTETVTNEKLFF
TGTGCCAGCACCGAGACAGTTACTAATGAAAAACTGTTTTTT
>TRBV4-1|.|.|TRBJ2-6
CASSPVTGGLANVLTF
TGCGCCAGCAGCCCCGTCACAGGAGGGCTGGCCAACGTCCTGACTTTC
>TRBV6-5|TRBD1|.|TRBJ1-5
CASSFDRGSNQPQHF
TGTGCCAGCAGCTTCGACAGGGGAAGCAATCAGCCCCAGCATTTT
>TRBV12-3/TRBV12-4|TRBD2|.|TRBJ2-1
CASRTSGQNEQFF
TGTGCCAGCAGAACTAGCGGACAGAATGAGCAGTTCTTC
>TRBV28|.|.|TRBJ1-2
CASSFSWGIYGYTF
TGTGCCAGCAGTTTCTCCTGGGGGATCTATGGCTACACCTTC
>TRBV29-1|.|once|TRBJ1-2
CSVEGGYGYTF
TGCAGCGTTGAAGGGGGCTATGGCTACACCTTC
>TRBV2|.|few|TRBJ1-1
CASKVRDTEAFF
TGTGCCAGCAAGGTCAGGGACACTGAAGCTTTCTTT
>TRBV4-3|TRBD1|once|TRBJ2-4
CASSYDRGAKNIQYF
TGCGCCAGCAGCTACGACAGGGGTGCCAAAAACATTCAGTACTTC
>TRBV5-5|TRBD1|.|TRBJ1-2
CASRAGQAGGYTF
TGTGCCAGCAGGGCGGGACAGGCCGGTGGCTACACCTTC
>TRBV7-9|TRBD2|.|TRBJ2-5
CASSPTSGGPGETQYF
TGTGCCAGCAGCCCGACTAGCGGGGGCCCCGGGGAGACCCAGTACTTC
>TRBV4-2|.|.|TRBJ1-1
CASSRLRDSIWGTEAFF
TGTGCCAGCAGCCGGTTACGGGATTCGATATGGGGTACTGAAGCTTTCTTT
>TRBV11-3|.|.|TRBJ2-2
CASSSRQADTGELFF
TGTGCCAGCAGCTCTCGACAGGCCGACACCGGGGAGCTGTTTTTT
>TRBV19|TRBD2|.|TRBJ2-7
CASSLAGGSKREQYF
TGTGCCAGTAGTTTAGCGGGAGGGAGCAAGCGCGAGCAGTACTTC
>TRBV7-2|TRBD2|.|TRBJ2-1
CAGSSGRAYNEQFF
TGTGCCGGTAGTAGCGGGAGGGCCTACAATGAGCAGTTCTTC
>TRBV12-3/TRBV12-4|.|.|TRBJ1-5
CASSLEHQPQHF
TGTGCCAGCAGCCTCGAGCATCAGCCCCAGCATTTT
>TRBV12-5|TRBD2|once|TRBJ2-7
CASGLVPGGGPAYEQYF
TGTGCTAGTGGTTTGGTACCGGGAGGAGGGCCGGCCTACGAGCAGTACTTC
>TRBV7-2|TRBD2|.|TRBJ2-3
CASSFGGGDTQYF
TGTGCCAGCAGCTTTGGGGGGGGAGATACGCAGTATTTT
>TRBV27|.|.|TRBJ1-6
CASSLFDSSSYNSPLHF
TGTGCCAGCAGTTTATTCGATTCAAGCTCCTATAATTCACCCCTCCACTTT
>TRBV3-1/TRBV3-2|.|once|TRBJ1-1
CASSLKGGNTEAFF
TGTGCCAGCAGCCTCAAGGGGGGGAACACTGAAGCTTTCTTT
>TRBV4-2|TRBD1|.|TRBJ1-2
CASSQDFTIFGQGRLGGYTF
TGTGCCAGCAGCCAAGATTTTACGATCTTCGGACAGGGGCGTTTGGGGGGCTACACCTTC
>TRBV4-3|.|once|TRBJ1-1
CASSQVIGENTEAFF
TGCGCCAGCAGCCAAGTTATTGGGGAGAACACTGAAGCTTTCTTT
>TRBV30|.|.|TRBJ2-5
CAWGLIRGETQYF
TGTGCCTGGGGTTTAATCCGGGGGGAGACCCAGTACTTC
>TRBV27|.|.|TRBJ1-2
CASSPQGAGGYTF
TGTGCCAGCAGTCCCCAAGGGGCCGGTGGCTACACCTTC
>TRBV6-5|.|.|TRBJ2-5
CASSRGSQETQYF
TGTGCCAGCAGCCGCGGATCCCAAGAGACCCAGTACTTC
>TRBV7-9|TRBD1|.|TRBJ2-2
CASTSGTGALRSTGELFF
TGTGCCAGCACCTCCGGGACAGGGGCCCTTCGAAGCACCGGGGAGCTGTTTTTT
>TRBV6-1|.|.|TRBJ1-2
CASSESRQVDGYTF
TGTGCCAGCAGTGAATCGAGGCAGGTAGATGGCTACACCTTC
>TRBV10-3|.|.|TRBJ2-6
CAISEVTGANVLTF
TGTGCCATCAGTGAAGTAACTGGGGCCAACGTCCTGACTTTC
>TRBV11-3|.|.|TRBJ2-1
CASSLRGGGRYNEQFF
TGTGCCAGCAGCTTGAGGGGAGGTGGACGTTACAATGAGCAGTTCTTC
>TRBV4-1|.|.|TRBJ1-6
CASSEAGLNSPLHF
TGCGCCAGCTCGGAGGCAGGCCTTAATTCACCCCTCCACTTT
>TRBV7-3|TRBD1|.|TRBJ2-7
CASSPSTGGSYEQYF
TGTGCCAGCAGCCCCTCGACAGGGGGATCCTACGAGCAGTACTTC
>TRBV2|TRBD2|.|TRBJ2-1
CATGTSGRARGDEQFF
TGTGCCACCGGGACTAGCGGGAGGGCCAGGGGAGATGAGCAGTTCTTC
>TRBV21-1|.|.|TRBJ2-3
CASSNWGPDTSTDTQYF
TGTGCCAGCAGCAACTGGGGACCAGATACTAGCACAGATACGCAGTATTTT
>TRBV6-4|.|.|TRBJ1-2
CASSVEGRNGYTF
TGTGCCAGCAGTGTGGAGGGACGAAATGGCTACACCTTC
>TRBV7-9|.|.|TRBJ1-1
CASSLWLKRGTEAFF
TGTGCCAGCAGCTTATGGCTGAAAAGGGGCACTGAAGCTTTCTTT
>TRBV20-1|.|few|TRBJ1-3
CSASGTGASGNTIYF
TGCAGTGCTAGTGGAACGGGGGCCTCTGGAAACACCATATATTTT